Shown below are 26 T cell receptor beta chains from a single sample sequenced in a study of T cell repertoires in cytomegalovirus infection. Using its own MiXCR run on the reads, TCRdb lists one record per CDR3 protein. Of approximately 730,000 distinct CDR3 sequences in the sample, under 35% are singletons; the top ten hold 10% to 15%. Their antigen targets remain unknown. Sequenced material: cultured CD8+ T cells from PBMCs, taken from culture after CMV antigen stimulation. All receptors derive from a human donor in good health (CMV status not recorded). Some clones in this sample may be carry-over from other donors' samples.

The chain joins TRBV3-1 to TRBJ2-5; D remains ambiguous. V lost 3 bases to trimming and J lost 4 bases, with 15 bases between them. Germline CDR1 reads LGHDT; CDR2 reads YNNKEL (reference sequence). The CDR3 sequence is 15 residues long. This chain's CDR3 is CASSHEFQDRETQYF. The CDR3 DNA sequence: TGTGCCAGCAGCCACGAATTCCAGGATAGAGAGACCCAGTACTTC.

This chain joins TRBV7-2 and TRBJ2-1, with 9 bases identical to TRBD1. Unmatched junction bases numbered 8, after V lost 3 bases and J lost 8 bases. Germline-derived CDR1 and CDR2 are SGHTA and FQGNSA. This CDR3 spans 15 amino acids. CDR3 coding DNA: TGTGCCAGCAGCTTGTTGGGGACAGGGTGGGATGAGCAGTTCTTC. It codes for CASSLLGTGWDEQFF.

This chain connects TRBV29-1 to TRBJ1-2; 8 nucleotides align to TRBD1. J lost 4 bases, V lost 5 bases, and 21 bases had no gene match. The CDR3 contains 18 residues. Germline values: CDR1 SQVTM, CDR2 ANQGSEA. This chain's CDR3 is CSVPTRQGYRNLGYGYTF. The CDR3 coding sequence is TGCAGCGTTCCAACACGACAGGGGTATCGTAATCTGGGCTATGGCTACACCTTC.

The gene calls are TRBV4-2 and TRBJ1-3; D unclear. The V and J ends lost 0 bases and 0 bases respectively, with 12 bases between them. Germline assignment: CDR1 LGHNA and CDR2 YNFKEQ. The CDR3 is 17 residues long. The CDR3 here is CASSQDQWPRSGNTIYF. The DNA for the CDR3 is TGTGCCAGCAGCCAAGATCAATGGCCCCGCTCTGGAAACACCATATATTTT.

The sample holds a few counts of this clonotype. The chain has TRBV4-1 and TRBJ1-5; D not resolved. The length of the CDR3 is 14 residues. CDR1 and CDR2 (germline): MGHRA, YSYEKL. V lost 1 base to trimming and J lost 7 bases, with 11 bases between them. CDR3 nucleotides: TGCGCCAGCAGCCAAGTGGCGGAATTCCAGCCCCAGCATTTT. Protein product: CASSQVAEFQPQHF.

The rearrangement uses TRBV10-1 and TRBJ2-2, with 9 positions matching TRBD1. The V and J ends lost 8 bases and 4 bases, in that order; junction bases with no gene match: 11. Germline CDR1 reads WNHNN; CDR2 reads SYGVQD (reference sequence). CDR3 length: 16 amino acids. The CDR3 DNA sequence: TGCGCCAGCGCAAAGAACAGGGGGCAGGGCACCGGGGAGCTGTTTTTT. As protein: CASAKNRGQGTGELFF.

The sample holds many counts of this clonotype. This sequence joins TRBV7-8 and TRBJ2-1, with a tentative D call TRBD1 (5 bases). CDR3 size: 12 residues. Per the germline V gene, CDR1 is SGHVS and CDR2 is FQNEAQ. Between the trimmed V and J ends, which lost 6 bases and 10 bases, there was a span of 13 bases. CDR3 DNA: TGTGCCAGCAGACCATGGGGCGAGGAGCAGTTCTTC. It specifies CASRPWGEEQFF. Based on the CDR3 plus reference TRBV7-8 and TRBJ2-1, the full variable domain is GAGVSQSPRYKVAKRGQDVALRCDPISGHVSLFWYQQALGQGPEFLTYFQNEAQLDKSGLPSDRFFAERPEGSVSTLKIQRTQQEDSAVYLCASRPWGEEQFFGPGTRLTVL.

This clonotype was seen at least ten times. The chain couples TRBV7-2 to TRBJ1-2, with D hard to call. Trimming cost V 6 bases and J 3 bases, with 5 bases left between them. Germline V gene data show CDR1 as SGHTA and CDR2 as FQGNSA. The length of the CDR3 is 11 residues. Written as DNA, the CDR3 is TGTGCCAGCAGATCGGACTATGGCTACACCTTC. Translated: CASRSDYGYTF.

This chain uses TRBV14 with TRBJ1-6, with unresolved D. CDR1 is SGHDN, CDR2 FVKESK, per germline. The CDR3 length is 13 residues. V lost 4 bases to trimming and J lost 10 bases, with 11 bases between them. CDR3 sequence: CASSRGRESPLHF. In DNA, the CDR3 is TGTGCCAGCAGCCGGGGTAGGGAGTCACCCCTCCACTTT.

In its sample, this clonotype was seen a few times. The chain carries TRBV4-3 and TRBJ1-5, with D maybe TRBD1 (5 bases). The CDR3 has 15 residues. Germline V CDR1 and CDR2: LGHNA, YSLEER. Trimming shortened V by 2 bases and J by 4 bases, and 12 bases separated the two germline ends. In DNA, the CDR3 is TGCGCCAGCAGCCAAATTCCGGGGCAGAATCAGCCCCAGCATTTT. Its translation is CASSQIPGQNQPQHF.

This chain connects TRBV12-3 or TRBV12-4 to TRBJ2-3, with 7 positions matching TRBD1. V shed 3 bases and J 6 bases; nucleotides not matched to a gene: 9. This CDR3 is 15 amino acids long. The CDR3 region is CASSFIRGPLDTQYF. Written as DNA, the CDR3 is TGTGCCAGCAGTTTTATAAGGGGGCCGCTCGATACGCAGTATTTT.

The J gene is TRBJ2-2, the V gene TRBV7-6, with D perhaps assigned TRBD1 or TRBD2 (5 bases each). Trimming cost V 5 bases and J 1 base, with 14 bases left between them. The CDR3 extends over 16 amino acids. From germline, CDR1 is SGHVS and CDR2 FNYEAQ. The CDR3 DNA follows: TGTGCCAGCAGCCGTTCCGGGGACCAGAACACCGGGGAGCTGTTTTTT. Translation gives CASSRSGDQNTGELFF.

This clonotype was detected once. One end of the junction does not line up with germline, which may come from a read error. The rearrangement uses TRBV4-1 and TRBJ2-5; D possibly uses TRBD1 or TRBD2 (5 bases each). The CDR3 consists of 15 residues. In germline, CDR1 is MGHRA, CDR2 YSYEKL. CDR3 sequence (DNA): TGTGCCAGCAGCCTAGGATGGGGGAACCAAGAGACCCAGTACTTC. Protein product: CASSLGWGNQETQYF.

The gene calls are TRBV3-1 and TRBJ2-3; tentative D call: TRBD1 (6 bases). V lost 1 base to trimming and J lost 0 bases, with 14 bases between them. CDR1 and CDR2 (germline): LGHDT, YNNKEL (reference sequence). The CDR3 loop spans 17 amino acids. The chain's CDR3 is CASSQGWTATSTDTQYF. The CDR3 DNA is TGTGCCAGCAGCCAAGGGTGGACAGCCACTAGCACAGATACGCAGTATTTT.

This chain connects TRBV5-6 to TRBJ2-4; possibly TRBD1 or TRBD2 for D (5 bases each). Trimming pared 0 bases from V and 2 bases from J, leaving 15 bases between. Looked up from germline, CDR1 is SGHDT and CDR2 is YYEEEE. There are 17 residues in the CDR3. The CDR3 region is CASSLGGEWGTKNIQYF. The CDR3, as DNA: TGTGCCAGCAGCTTGGGGGGTGAATGGGGGACCAAAAACATTCAGTACTTC.

This clonotype was observed at least ten times. J is TRBJ1-2 and V is TRBV12-3 or TRBV12-4, with a possible D match to TRBD1 (5 bases). Deletions cut 6 bases from V and 6 bases from J, with 14 bases between. This CDR3 has 13 residues. In DNA form, the CDR3 reads TGTGCCAGCAGCCAGGGCCCTGGGGATGGCTACACCTTC. Translated: CASSQGPGDGYTF.

This chain joins TRBV28 and TRBJ2-3; TRBD2 might be the D (6 bases). Germline-derived CDR1 and CDR2 are MDHEN and SYDVKM. Deletions cut 6 bases from V and 0 bases from J, with 19 bases between. CDR3 length equals 17 residues. The CDR3 DNA sequence: TGTGCCAGCAGCGACGGGGCGGGGAGTTCTAGCACAGATACGCAGTATTTT. Its protein product is CASSDGAGSSSTDTQYF. Full variable domain (missing parts from reference TRBV28 and TRBJ2-3): DVKVTQSSRYLVKRTGEKVFLECVQDMDHENMFWYRQDPGLGLRLIYFSYDVKMKEKGDIPEGYSVSREKKERFSLILESASTNQTSMYLCASSDGAGSSSTDTQYFGPGTRLTVL.

This sequence joins TRBV27 and TRBJ1-5, with TRBD1 as a possible D gene (6 bases). Germline CDR1 reads MNHEY; CDR2 reads SMNVEV (reference sequence). There are 14 residues in the CDR3. V lost 8 bases, J lost 7 bases, and 18 bases lay in between. The CDR3 loop reads CASAIPGEGQPQHF. The CDR3 DNA reads as TGTGCCAGCGCAATACCAGGGGAAGGGCAGCCCCAGCATTTT.

This clonotype was recorded at least ten times. This chain connects TRBV7-2 to TRBJ1-2; a weak D match, TRBD1 (6 bases). The CDR3 extends over 12 amino acids. Trimming removed 7 bases from V and 8 bases from J, with 14 bases in between. CDR1 and CDR2 (germline): SGHTA, FQGNSA. The CDR3 sequence: CASTSGGWGYTF. The CDR3 coding sequence is TGTGCCAGCACGTCCGGGGGCTGGGGCTACACCTTC.

This chain joins TRBV29-1 and TRBJ2-1, with 9 positions matching TRBD2. Germline V lookup: CDR1 SQVTM, CDR2 ANQGSEA. This CDR3 contains 13 residues. The V segment lost 6 bases and the J segment 4 bases; nucleotides outside the gene matches: 4. This CDR3 reads CSVAGGEYNEQFF. The CDR3 DNA is TGCAGCGTGGCGGGGGGGGAGTACAATGAGCAGTTCTTC.

The gene calls are TRBV4-1 and TRBJ2-1; D assignment may be TRBD1 or TRBD2 (5 bases each). Germline V CDR1 and CDR2: MGHRA, YSYEKL. The CDR3 is 15 residues long. The V and J ends lost 0 bases and 8 bases respectively, with 14 bases between them. In nucleotides, the CDR3 is TGCGCCAGCAGCCAAGAGCGAGGGGCATCTGATGAGCAGTTCTTC. Translation: CASSQERGASDEQFF.

The rearrangement joins TRBV5-1 to TRBJ1-6, with unresolved D. V dropped 0 bases and J dropped 12 bases, with 10 bases sitting between them. The CDR3 length is 13 residues. Germline-derived CDR1 and CDR2 are SGHRS and YFSETQ. This CDR3 is CASSLVVDLPLHF. DNA for the CDR3: TGCGCCAGCAGCTTGGTGGTGGATTTACCCCTCCACTTT.

This clonotype has more than one count but fewer than ten. The CDR3 is CASGGSGNPLFTDTQYF. The CDR3 DNA sequence: TGTGCCAGCGGTGGTAGCGGTAACCCCTTATTCACAGATACGCAGTATTTT. V and J are TRBV7-2 and TRBJ2-3; D perhaps matches TRBD2 (6 bases). Germline V lookup: CDR1 SGHTA, CDR2 FQGNSA. CDR3 length equals 17 residues. With 8 bases removed from V and 2 bases from J, the gap between germline ends came to 23 bases.

This clonotype has just a few counts. V and J are TRBV24-1 and TRBJ2-1; D unresolved. This CDR3 spans 14 amino acids. Germline V lookup: CDR1 KGHDR, CDR2 SFDVKD. Trimming left V 9 bases short and J 7 bases short, with 18 bases between. CDR3 in amino acids: CATSVSGPRNEQFF. CDR3 DNA sequence: TGTGCCACCTCAGTCTCCGGGCCCAGGAATGAGCAGTTCTTC.

This clonotype was seen more than once but under ten times. This rearrangement joins TRBV6-6 to TRBJ2-7, with D unresolved. The CDR3 runs to 12 residues. Between the trimmed V and J ends, which lost 6 bases and 4 bases, there was a span of 10 bases. Germline values: CDR1 MNHNY, CDR2 SVGAGI (reference sequence). CDR3 in amino acids: CASSPDPYEQYV. CDR3 coding DNA: TGTGCCAGCAGCCCCGATCCGTACGAGCAGTACGTC.

This clonotype was detected only a few times. The chain uses TRBV27 and TRBJ2-2; TRBD2 aligns across 9 bases. Trimming removed 5 bases from V and 5 bases from J; junction bases left unmatched: 9. The CDR3 length is 16 residues. Germline lookup yields CDR1 MNHEY and CDR2 SMNVEV (reference sequence). CDR3 loop: CASSTSAGGPTGELFF. DNA for the CDR3: TGTGCCAGCAGTACCTCTGCGGGGGGGCCTACCGGGGAGCTGTTTTTT.